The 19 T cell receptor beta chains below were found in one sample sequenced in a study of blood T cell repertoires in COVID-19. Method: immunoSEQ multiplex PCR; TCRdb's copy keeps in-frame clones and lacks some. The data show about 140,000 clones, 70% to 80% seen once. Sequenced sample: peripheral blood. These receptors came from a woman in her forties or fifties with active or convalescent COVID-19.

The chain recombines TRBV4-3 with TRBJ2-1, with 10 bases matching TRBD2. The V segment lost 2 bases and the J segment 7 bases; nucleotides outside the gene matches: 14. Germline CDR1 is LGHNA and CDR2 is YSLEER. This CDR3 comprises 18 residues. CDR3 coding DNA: TGCGCCAGCAGCCAAAAAGCGGGAGGGCCGGTGAGTAGGAATGAGCAGTTCTTC. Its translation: CASSQKAGGPVSRNEQFF.

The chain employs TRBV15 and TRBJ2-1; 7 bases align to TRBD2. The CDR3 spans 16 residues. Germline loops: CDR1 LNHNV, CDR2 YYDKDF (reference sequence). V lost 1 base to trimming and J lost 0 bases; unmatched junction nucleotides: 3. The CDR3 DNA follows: TGTGCCACCAGCAGAGGCGGGAGTAGCTCCTACAATGAGCAGTTCTTC. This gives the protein CATSRGGSSSYNEQFF.

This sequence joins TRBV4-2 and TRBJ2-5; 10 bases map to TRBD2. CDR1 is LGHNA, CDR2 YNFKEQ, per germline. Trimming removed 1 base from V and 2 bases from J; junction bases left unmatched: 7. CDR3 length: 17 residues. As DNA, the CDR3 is TGTGCCAGCAGCCAAGCCGTCGGGACTAGCGTTCAAGAGACCCAGTACTTC. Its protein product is CASSQAVGTSVQETQYF.

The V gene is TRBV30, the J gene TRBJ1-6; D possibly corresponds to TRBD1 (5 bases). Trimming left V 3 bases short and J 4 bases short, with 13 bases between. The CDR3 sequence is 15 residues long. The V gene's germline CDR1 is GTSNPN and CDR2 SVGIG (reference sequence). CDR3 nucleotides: TGTGCCTGGAGGTTCCAGGGATTATATAATTCACCCCTCCACTTT. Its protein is CAWRFQGLYNSPLHF. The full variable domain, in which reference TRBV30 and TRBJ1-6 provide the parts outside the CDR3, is SQTIHQWPATLVQPVGSPLSLECTVEGTSNPNLYWYRQAAGRGLQLLFYSVGIGQISSEVPQNLSASRPQDRQFILSSKKLLLSDSGFYLCAWRFQGLYNSPLHFGNGTRLTVT.

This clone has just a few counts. The CDR3 DNA is TGTGCCAGCAGCTTCGGGGGAGTGACTGAAGCTTTCTTT. It encodes CASSFGGVTEAFF. V usage is TRBV7-6 and J usage is TRBJ1-1, with D perhaps matching TRBD1 (5 bases). The V end lost 3 bases, the J end lost 5 bases, and 10 bases lay between the germline ends. Germline assignment: CDR1 SGHVS and CDR2 FNYEAQ. The CDR3 sequence is 13 residues long. The variable domain in full, with the rest retrieved from reference TRBV7-6 and TRBJ1-1, is GAGVSQSPRYKVTKRGQDVALRCDPISGHVSLYWYRQALGQGPEFLTYFNYEAQQDKSGLPNDRFSAERPEGSISTLTIQRTEQRDSAMYRCASSFGGVTEAFFGQGTRLTVV.

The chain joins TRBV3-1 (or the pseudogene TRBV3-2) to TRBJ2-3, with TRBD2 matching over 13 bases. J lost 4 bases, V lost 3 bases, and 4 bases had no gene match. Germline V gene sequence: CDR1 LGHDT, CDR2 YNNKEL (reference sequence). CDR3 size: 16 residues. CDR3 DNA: TGTGCCAGCAGCCAGATGGGACTAGCGGGGTCAGATACGCAGTATTTT. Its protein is CASSQMGLAGSDTQYF.

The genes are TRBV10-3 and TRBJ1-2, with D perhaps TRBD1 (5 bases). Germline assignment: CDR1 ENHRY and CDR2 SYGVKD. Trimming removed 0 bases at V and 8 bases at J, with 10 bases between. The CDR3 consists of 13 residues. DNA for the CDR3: TGTGCCATCAGTGAGTCGACAGCTACAGGCTACACCTTC. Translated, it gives CAISESTATGYTF.

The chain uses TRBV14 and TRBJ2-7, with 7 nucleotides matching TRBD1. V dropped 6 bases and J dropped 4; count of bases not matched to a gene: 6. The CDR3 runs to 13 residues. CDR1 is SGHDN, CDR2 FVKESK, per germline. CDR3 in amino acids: CASRFAGGYEQYF. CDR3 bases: TGTGCCAGCAGGTTCGCAGGGGGATACGAGCAGTACTTC.

The CDR3 DNA sequence: TGTGCCAGCAGCCTACAGGGGGCTAAAGGTTCACCCCTCCACTTT. It yields the protein CASSLQGAKGSPLHF. The chain employs TRBV3-1 (or the pseudogene TRBV3-2) and TRBJ1-6; 9 bases map to TRBD1. The CDR3 length is 15 residues. Germline V gene lookup returns CDR1 LGHDT and CDR2 YNNKEL (reference sequence). Trimming cost V 4 bases and J 9 bases; bases outside gene matches: 7.

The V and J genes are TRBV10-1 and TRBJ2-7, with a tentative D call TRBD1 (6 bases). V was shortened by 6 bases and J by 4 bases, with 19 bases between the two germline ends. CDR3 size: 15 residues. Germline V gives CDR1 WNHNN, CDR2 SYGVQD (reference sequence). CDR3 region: CASRHEKDSTYEQYF. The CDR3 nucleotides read TGCGCCAGCAGACACGAGAAGGACAGTACGTACGAGCAGTACTTC.

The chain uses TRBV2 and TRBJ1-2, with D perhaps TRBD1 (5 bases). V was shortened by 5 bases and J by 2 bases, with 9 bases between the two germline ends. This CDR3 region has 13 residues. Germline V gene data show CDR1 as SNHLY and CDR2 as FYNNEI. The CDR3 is CASSLDTNYGYTF. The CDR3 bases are TGTGCCAGCAGTCTGGACACCAACTATGGCTACACCTTC.

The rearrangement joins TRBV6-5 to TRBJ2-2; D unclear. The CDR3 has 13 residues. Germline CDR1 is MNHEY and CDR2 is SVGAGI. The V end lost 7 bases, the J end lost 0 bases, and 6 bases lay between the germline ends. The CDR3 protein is CASIQSNTGELFF. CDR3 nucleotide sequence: TGTGCCAGCATTCAATCGAACACCGGGGAGCTGTTTTTT.

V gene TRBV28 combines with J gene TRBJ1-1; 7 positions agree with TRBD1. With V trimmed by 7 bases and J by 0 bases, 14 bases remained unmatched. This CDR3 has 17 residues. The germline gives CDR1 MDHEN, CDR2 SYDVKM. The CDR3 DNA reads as TGTGCCAGCAACCCGTACCCCTGGACAGGCCTGAACACTGAAGCTTTCTTT. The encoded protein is CASNPYPWTGLNTEAFF.

This chain's CDR3 is CASSLQGVSDTQYF. The CDR3 nucleotides read TGTGCCAGCAGCTTACAGGGGGTTTCAGATACGCAGTATTTT. The V and J genes are TRBV9 and TRBJ2-3, with 8 bases identical to TRBD1. The CDR3 consists of 14 residues. Germline V gives CDR1 SGDLS, CDR2 YYNGEE. V trimming: 4 bases; J trimming: 4 bases; junction bases outside the gene matches: 5.

CDR3 region: CASSADSLGAEAFF. The CDR3 nucleotides read TGTGCCAGCAGCGCCGATAGTCTGGGCGCTGAAGCTTTCTTT. The J gene is TRBJ1-1, the V gene TRBV9; D gene ambiguous. CDR1 SGDLS and CDR2 YYNGEE come from the germline V gene. The ends were cut back, 3 bases at V and 6 bases at J, with 15 bases in the middle. This CDR3 comprises 14 residues.

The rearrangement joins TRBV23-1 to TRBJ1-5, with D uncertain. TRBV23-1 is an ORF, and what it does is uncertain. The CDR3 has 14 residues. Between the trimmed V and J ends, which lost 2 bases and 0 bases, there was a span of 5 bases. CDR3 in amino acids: CASSQGLSNQPQHF. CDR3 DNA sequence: TGCGCCAGCAGTCAAGGACTTAGCAATCAGCCCCAGCATTTT.

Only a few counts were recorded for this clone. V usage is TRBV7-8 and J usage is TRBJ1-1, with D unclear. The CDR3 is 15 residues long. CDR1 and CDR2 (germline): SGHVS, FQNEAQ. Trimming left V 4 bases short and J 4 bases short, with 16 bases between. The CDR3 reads CASSSRLGGSTEAFF. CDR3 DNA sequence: TGTGCCAGCAGCTCCAGACTAGGCGGCTCCACTGAAGCTTTCTTT.

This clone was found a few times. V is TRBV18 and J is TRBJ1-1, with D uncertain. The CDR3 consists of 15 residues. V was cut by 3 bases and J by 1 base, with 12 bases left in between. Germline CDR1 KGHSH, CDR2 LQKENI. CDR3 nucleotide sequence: TGTGCCAGCTCACCCCTGCAGGCACGGAACACTGAAGCTTTCTTT. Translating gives CASSPLQARNTEAFF.

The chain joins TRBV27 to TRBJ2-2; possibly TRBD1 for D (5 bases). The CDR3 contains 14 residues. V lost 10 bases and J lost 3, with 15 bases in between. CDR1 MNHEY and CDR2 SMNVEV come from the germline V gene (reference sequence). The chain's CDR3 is CATRGAPYTGELFF. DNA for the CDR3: TGTGCCACAAGGGGTGCTCCGTACACCGGGGAGCTGTTTTTT.